This T cell receptor (beta chain) derives from a study of spatial heterogeneity in lung cancer. Overall study findings and caveats: Resection saw ubiquitous expanded tumor TCRs appear in blood more than follow-up did.

The time point was: sample taken at primary tumor resection. Whole RNA came from tumor, nontumor lung or frozen PBMC and was sequenced without being sorted. Donors were roughly 70 untreated early-stage non-small cell lung cancer patients. Every molecule of TCR cDNA had its own unique molecular identifier. TCRdb independently ran MiXCR on the 5' RACE reads; one entry per CDR3 protein. The repertoire consists of 11,000 to 15,000 distinct CDR3 sequences, with around a tenth occurring once and the leading ten covering 25% to 30%. CDR1 KGHDR and CDR2 SFDVKD come from the germline V gene. Trimming took 5 bases from V and 3 from J, leaving 7 bases between them. The CDR3 contains 13 residues. This clonotype has ten or more counts. Its target is unknown.

This sequence was found in a male donor with early-stage non-small cell lung cancer. Here the sequenced sample was PBMCs, taken at surgery. The genes are TRBV24-1 and TRBJ1-5; the D gene is possibly TRBD1 (5 bases). The CDR3 reads CATSAQVNQPQHF. The CDR3 DNA reads TGTGCCACCAGTGCACAGGTCAATCAGCCCCAGCATTTT.